A single sample gave rise to the 20 T cell receptor beta chains below, sequenced in a study of vaccination and CD4 T cells after COVID-19 (dated by TCRdb to between 2020 and 2023). Sample treatment or condition, as interpreted from the label and publication: 10-day PBMC culture with coronavirus spike peptide pools or control peptides (ViraFEST assay). Their target antigens are unknown. Libraries were prepared through PCR. Sequencing used an Illumina iSeq 100. DNA from cultured CD4+ T cells was subjected to TCR sequencing with the Oncomine TCR Beta short-read assay at the Johns Hopkins FTIC core. In-frame beta chains were kept once TCRdb had trimmed the public reads at Q25 with fastp and called clones with MiXCR. A single entry per CDR3 protein holds the most common genes and DNA from its merged rows. The sample includes about 21,000 distinct CDR3 sequences, with 70% observed a single time. Roughly 8.7% of the sample is taken by the ten largest.

What was sequenced was CD4+ T cells from blood, cultured in vitro. These receptors originate from a human donor who had recovered from COVID-19.

The V gene is TRBV29-1, the J gene TRBJ1-1; the D is unclear. V was cut by 3 bases and J by 10 bases, with 12 bases left in between. The CDR3 is 11 amino acids. Germline CDR1 reads SQVTM; CDR2 reads ANQGSEA. The CDR3 bases are TGCAGCGTTGAGTCGGGGTCGGGAGCTTTCTTT. The encoded protein is CSVESGSGAFF.

The rearrangement joins TRBV2 to TRBJ2-2; 10 bases align to TRBD2. J gave up 3 bases and V 3 bases, and 7 bases lay outside the gene matches. This CDR3 comprises 17 residues. In germline, CDR1 is SNHLY, CDR2 FYNNEI. CDR3 amino acids: CASSDRLAGVDTGELFF. The CDR3 DNA sequence: TGTGCCAGCAGTGATCGGCTAGCGGGAGTAGACACCGGGGAGCTGTTTTTT.

J is TRBJ2-3 and V is TRBV24-1, with D tentatively TRBD1 (6 bases). Germline CDR1 reads KGHDR; CDR2 reads SFDVKD. Trimming stripped 3 bases from V and 4 bases from J, with 13 bases between. This CDR3 is built from 15 residues. CDR3 sequence reads: CATSDRYRAADTQYF. The CDR3 nucleotides are TGTGCCACCAGTGATCGATACAGGGCGGCAGATACGCAGTATTTT.

The J gene is TRBJ2-3, the V gene TRBV30; 12 nucleotides align to TRBD2. CDR1 and CDR2 (germline): GTSNPN, SVGIG (reference sequence). The CDR3 has 15 amino acids. V dropped 5 bases and J dropped 0; count of bases not matched to a gene: 3. The CDR3 coding sequence is TGTGCCTGGGGGACTAGCGGGTCTAGCACAGATACGCAGTATTTT. It encodes CAWGTSGSSTDTQYF.

The chain joins TRBV25-1 to TRBJ2-1, with 7 bases lining up with TRBD2. After removal of 3 bases from V and 8 bases from J, the junction contained 10 bases not matched to a gene. Germline V gene data show CDR1 as MGHDK and CDR2 as SYGVNS. CDR3 length: 15 amino acids. The CDR3 coding sequence is TGTGCCAGCAGTGAGGGGGACTACCTTCGCGATGAGCAGTTCTTC. As protein: CASSEGDYLRDEQFF.

This rearrangement joins TRBV19 to TRBJ2-7, with a possible D match to TRBD2 (6 bases). The CDR3 sequence is 14 residues long. From germline, CDR1 is LNHDA and CDR2 SQIVND (reference sequence). V lost 4 bases to trimming and J lost 2 bases, with 12 bases between them. CDR3 coding DNA: TGTGCCAGTAGTAAGGGGAGGACGACCTACGAGCAGTACTTC. It specifies CASSKGRTTYEQYF.

J is TRBJ1-2 and V is TRBV18; D is unresolved. V dropped 6 bases and J dropped 4 bases, with 15 bases sitting between them. CDR3 length: 14 amino acids. CDR1 and CDR2 (germline): KGHSH, LQKENI. CDR3 nucleotides: TGTGCCAGCTCCCCTTCGCAGGAGACCTATGGCTACACCTTC. Amino acids: CASSPSQETYGYTF. Full variable domain (rest looked up from reference TRBV18 and TRBJ1-2): NAGVMQNPRHLVRRRGQEARLRCSPMKGHSHVYWYRQLPEEGLKFMVYLQKENIIDESGMPKERFSAEFPKEGPSILRIQQVVRGDSAAYFCASSPSQETYGYTFGSGTRLTVV.

The V call is TRBV28, the J call TRBJ1-2; 7 positions agree with TRBD1. The CDR3 extends over 17 amino acids. Germline V gives CDR1 MDHEN, CDR2 SYDVKM. The V segment lost 6 bases and the J segment 2 bases; nucleotides outside the gene matches: 15. CDR3 sequence: CASRRGGQPKTNYGYTF. CDR3 bases: TGTGCCAGCAGAAGAGGGGGACAGCCTAAAACGAACTATGGCTACACCTTC.

CDR3 amino acids: CASSQNTGWDTGELFF. The CDR3 DNA reads as TGTGCCAGCAGCCAAAACACAGGGTGGGACACCGGGGAGCTGTTTTTT. The chain employs TRBV14 and TRBJ2-2, with D tentatively TRBD1 (6 bases). The CDR3 length is 16 residues. Germline V gene lookup returns CDR1 SGHDN and CDR2 FVKESK. Trimming cost V 2 bases and J 3 bases, with 13 bases left between them.

The chain carries TRBV27 and TRBJ2-5; 8 bases map to TRBD2. Germline V lookup: CDR1 MNHEY, CDR2 SMNVEV (reference sequence). CDR3 length: 13 amino acids. The V gene end was trimmed by 4 bases and the J gene end by 4 bases; junction bases not matched to a gene: 2. The CDR3 loop is CASSYLAGETQYF. The DNA for the CDR3 is TGTGCCAGCAGTTACCTAGCGGGAGAGACCCAGTACTTC.

The chain has TRBV12-5 and TRBJ1-2; D unresolved. Trimming left V 3 bases short and J 8 bases short, with 16 bases between. The CDR3 is made up of 14 amino acids. Germline V gene data show CDR1 as LGHNT and CDR2 as FRNRAP. CDR3 coding DNA: TGTGCTAGTGGTTTCGGAGCGGGGATGAAGGGCTACACCTTC. Encoded protein: CASGFGAGMKGYTF.

This chain connects TRBV6-1 to TRBJ2-6, with TRBD1 matching over 7 bases. The CDR3 has 16 residues. Germline values: CDR1 MNHNS, CDR2 SASEGT. The V and J ends lost 5 bases and 0 bases, in that order; junction bases with no gene match: 4. The CDR3 sequence: CASSRQGSSGANVLTF. The CDR3 DNA reads TGTGCCAGCAGTAGACAGGGATCCTCTGGGGCCAACGTCCTGACTTTC.

This clonotype was seen only a few times. The chain employs TRBV10-3 and TRBJ1-1, with unresolved D. The CDR3 sequence is 15 residues long. Germline V gives CDR1 ENHRY, CDR2 SYGVKD. V was cut by 3 bases and J by 0 bases, with 11 bases left in between. The DNA of the CDR3 is TGTGCCATCAGTGAAAGTCAGGATCTGAACACTGAAGCTTTCTTT. Encoded protein: CAISESQDLNTEAFF.

CDR3 sequence reads: CSASILSSYNSPLHF. CDR3 DNA sequence: TGCAGTGCTAGCATTCTGAGCTCCTATAATTCACCCCTCCACTTT. The rearrangement links TRBV20-1 to TRBJ1-6; D ambiguous. The germline gives CDR1 DFQATT, CDR2 SNEGSKA (reference sequence). Between the trimmed V and J ends, which lost 3 bases and 0 bases, there was a span of 9 bases. This CDR3 region has 15 residues.

The chain recombines TRBV6-4 with TRBJ1-2; maybe TRBD1 (5 bases). Between the trimmed V and J ends, which lost 3 bases and 1 base, there was a span of 12 bases. The length of the CDR3 is 15 residues. Germline CDR1 reads MRHNA; CDR2 reads SNTAGT. CDR3: CASSEQGTINYGYTF. The CDR3 DNA follows: TGTGCCAGCAGTGAGCAGGGAACTATTAACTATGGCTACACCTTC.

The rearrangement uses TRBV19 and TRBJ2-5, with 8 bases lining up with TRBD2. The CDR3 runs to 17 residues. Trimming took 1 base from V and 3 from J; bases not matched to a gene: 10. Germline loops: CDR1 LNHDA, CDR2 SQIVND (reference sequence). The CDR3 loop reads CASSIGGGAGVKETQYF. The CDR3 nucleotides are TGTGCCAGTAGTATAGGTGGAGGAGCGGGAGTGAAAGAGACCCAGTACTTC. The full variable domain, rest sourced from reference TRBV19 and TRBJ2-5, is DGGITQSPKYLFRKEGQNVTLSCEQNLNHDAMYWYRQDPGQGLRLIYYSQIVNDFQKGDIAEGYSVSREKKESFPLTVTSAQKNPTAFYLCASSIGGGAGVKETQYFGPGTRLLVL.

This chain links TRBV6-5 with TRBJ2-7; 8 nucleotides agree with TRBD1. CDR1 and CDR2 from the germline V gene are MNHEY and SVGAGI. This CDR3 region has 15 residues. Trimming removed 0 bases from V and 5 bases from J; junction bases left unmatched: 6. The DNA of the CDR3 is TGTGCCAGCAGTTACTCGTTCCAGGGGGCACACGAGCAGTACTTC. It specifies CASSYSFQGAHEQYF.

The DNA of the CDR3 is TGCAGTGCTGACAGGAACACTGAAGCTTTCTTT. Protein product: CSADRNTEAFF. V usage is TRBV20-1 and J usage is TRBJ1-1, with D possibly TRBD1 on 5 matching bases. Between the trimmed V and J ends, which lost 5 bases and 1 base, there was a span of 5 bases. The CDR3 is 11 residues long. CDR1 and CDR2 (germline): DFQATT, SNEGSKA (reference sequence).

The rearrangement links TRBV6-1 to TRBJ2-2; TRBD2 is a possible D gene (6 bases). V dropped 8 bases and J dropped 6 bases, with 10 bases sitting between them. The CDR3 is 12 amino acids. Germline lookup yields CDR1 MNHNS and CDR2 SASEGT. DNA of the CDR3: TGTGCCAGCTGCGGGGTAGCCGGGGAGCTGTTTTTT. This gives the protein CASCGVAGELFF.

The gene calls are TRBV28 and TRBJ1-4; 7 nucleotides align to TRBD1. The trim removed 5 bases at V and 7 bases at J, leaving 13 bases unmatched. From germline, CDR1 is MDHEN and CDR2 SYDVKM. The CDR3 is made up of 16 amino acids. CDR3 residues: CASSPYIDRDGEKLFF. The CDR3 DNA sequence: TGTGCCAGCAGTCCATACATCGACAGGGATGGTGAAAAACTGTTTTTT. Using reference TRBV28 and TRBJ1-4 for the parts outside the CDR3, the full variable domain is DVKVTQSSRYLVKRTGEKVFLECVQDMDHENMFWYRQDPGLGLRLIYFSYDVKMKEKGDIPEGYSVSREKKERFSLILESASTNQTSMYLCASSPYIDRDGEKLFFGSGTQLSVL.